The next 14 T cell receptor beta chains were all read from a single sample in a study of T cell responses to AZD1222 COVID-19 vaccine. The data were produced by immunoSEQ multiplex PCR, yet TCRdb's version contains in-frame clones alone and is incomplete. The sample includes over 150,000 clones, around 93% of them seen just once. The specimen was peripheral blood, collected 28 days after the second AZD1222 dose. The receptors come from an adult who received the AZD1222 COVID-19 vaccine.

The chain joins TRBV18 to TRBJ1-1; D is ambiguous. This CDR3 is 15 amino acids long. Between the trimmed V and J ends, which lost 0 bases and 5 bases, there was a span of 13 bases. Per the germline V gene, CDR1 is KGHSH and CDR2 is LQKENI. The DNA of the CDR3 is TGTGCCAGCTCACCACCGTCTCACACGGGAACTGAAGCTTTCTTT. This gives the protein CASSPPSHTGTEAFF. The variable domain in full, with the rest retrieved from reference TRBV18 and TRBJ1-1, is NAGVMQNPRHLVRRRGQEARLRCSPMKGHSHVYWYRQLPEEGLKFMVYLQKENIIDESGMPKERFSAEFPKEGPSILRIQQVVRGDSAAYFCASSPPSHTGTEAFFGQGTRLTVV.

This clone occurred once. This chain uses TRBV27 with TRBJ1-5; no firm D call. Deletions cut 2 bases from V and 0 bases from J, with 14 bases between. This CDR3 spans 17 amino acids. CDR1 and CDR2 (germline): MNHEY, SMNVEV (reference sequence). The CDR3 here is CASSLVGGRTSNQPQHF. The DNA of the CDR3 is TGTGCCAGCAGTTTAGTCGGCGGGCGGACTAGCAATCAGCCCCAGCATTTT.

The chain is built from TRBV7-9 and TRBJ2-3, with D possibly being TRBD1 (5 bases). CDR3 size: 14 residues. Trimming stripped 4 bases from V and 2 bases from J, with 10 bases between. Germline CDR1 reads SEHNR; CDR2 reads FQNEAQ (reference sequence). CDR3 amino acids: CASSWGGTTDTQYF. CDR3 bases: TGTGCCAGCAGCTGGGGCGGAACCACAGATACGCAGTATTTT.

The rearrangement uses TRBV6-5 and TRBJ2-3; D call uncertain. From germline, CDR1 is MNHEY and CDR2 SVGAGI. The CDR3 length is 15 residues. Trimming took 6 bases from V and 0 from J, leaving 13 bases between them. CDR3 residues: CASRERPQSTDTQYF. The CDR3 DNA reads as TGTGCCAGCAGGGAGAGACCTCAAAGCACAGATACGCAGTATTTT.

This chain joins TRBV7-3 and TRBJ2-3; D unresolved. The CDR3 covers 12 residues. V lost 3 bases to trimming and J lost 7 bases, with 8 bases between them. CDR1 and CDR2 (germline): SGHTA, FQGTGA. For the CDR3, the DNA is TGTGCCAGCAGCTTGGACCGGAATACGCAGTATTTT. This encodes CASSLDRNTQYF.

The chain joins TRBV7-3 to TRBJ1-6; TRBD1 aligns across 7 bases. With V trimmed by 1 base and J by 4 bases, 4 bases remained unmatched. Germline assignment: CDR1 SGHTA and CDR2 FQGTGA. This CDR3 region has 16 residues. The CDR3 DNA follows: TGTGCCAGCAGCTTAAAGGCAGGGGGTTATAATTCACCCCTCCACTTT. Protein: CASSLKAGGYNSPLHF. Full variable domain (outside the CDR3, taken from reference TRBV7-3 and TRBJ1-6): GAGVSQTPSNKVTEKGKYVELRCDPISGHTALYWYRQSLGQGPEFLIYFQGTGAADDSGLPNDRFFAVRPEGSVSTLKIQRTERGDSAVYLCASSLKAGGYNSPLHFGNGTRLTVT.

The chain combines TRBV7-2 with TRBJ1-2; 12 bases match TRBD1. The CDR3 has 16 amino acids. V lost 4 bases to trimming and J lost 4 bases; unmatched junction nucleotides: 7. Germline loops: CDR1 SGHTA, CDR2 FQGNSA. The CDR3 DNA reads TGTGCCAGCAGCTCCCGGGACAGGGGGCGCCCCTATGGCTACACCTTC. It yields the protein CASSSRDRGRPYGYTF.

This clone was seen only a few times. The rearrangement joins TRBV4-2 to TRBJ2-1, with 13 bases fitting TRBD2. In germline, CDR1 is LGHNA, CDR2 YNFKEQ. The CDR3 is made up of 15 amino acids. Trimming cost V 5 bases and J 5 bases; bases outside gene matches: 3. CDR3 sequence reads: CASSGGTSGDNEQFF. CDR3 bases: TGTGCCAGCAGCGGAGGGACTAGCGGGGACAATGAGCAGTTCTTC.

The CDR3 is CASSDSRGGVDTQYF. CDR3 sequence (DNA): TGTGCCAGCAGTGACTCACGGGGGGGTGTAGATACGCAGTATTTT. The chain joins TRBV6-4 to TRBJ2-3; 8 bases are shared with TRBD2. V lost 0 bases and J lost 5; bases outside the gene matches: 4. Germline V gene sequence: CDR1 MRHNA, CDR2 SNTAGT. The CDR3 contains 15 residues.

The J gene is TRBJ2-1, the V gene TRBV6-5, with TRBD1 matching over 10 bases. The germline gives CDR1 MNHEY, CDR2 SVGAGI. The length of the CDR3 is 14 residues. V lost 7 bases to trimming and J lost 4 bases; unmatched junction nucleotides: 4. The CDR3 nucleotides are TGTGCCAGCAAACCGGGACAGGGGTACAATGAGCAGTTCTTC. It translates to CASKPGQGYNEQFF.

The chain joins TRBV18 to TRBJ2-5, with 14 bases lining up with TRBD2. V shed 8 bases, J shed 1 base, and the junction held 3 bases outside the gene matches. The germline V gene encodes CDR1 KGHSH and CDR2 LQKENI. There are 15 residues in the CDR3. CDR3 DNA sequence: TGTGCCAGCCGGACTAGCGGGGGGTTCCAAGAGACCCAGTACTTC. Translation: CASRTSGGFQETQYF.

The V call is TRBV4-3, the J call TRBJ1-2; D unresolved. The CDR3 spans 14 residues. V lost 0 bases to trimming and J lost 7 bases, with 12 bases between them. Per the germline V gene, CDR1 is LGHNA and CDR2 is YSLEER. The CDR3 coding sequence is TGCGCCAGCAGCCAAGATTATCACAAGGGTGGCTACACCTTC. Translating gives CASSQDYHKGGYTF.

The sample holds one count of this clone. The chain couples TRBV11-3 to TRBJ2-7, with 7 bases matching TRBD1. Germline CDR1 and CDR2: SGHNT and YENEEA. The V segment lost 5 bases and the J segment 2 bases; nucleotides outside the gene matches: 6. The CDR3 length is 14 residues. The DNA for the CDR3 is TGTGCCAGCAGCACGGACAGGTACCCCTACGAGCAGTACTTC. It specifies CASSTDRYPYEQYF.

This clone came up once. The chain uses TRBV4-1 and TRBJ2-1; 8 bases agree with TRBD1. Germline lookup yields CDR1 MGHRA and CDR2 YSYEKL. The CDR3 is 16 amino acids. Trimming at V came to 1 base and at J to 8 bases, leaving 10 bases not matched to a gene. This chain's CDR3 is CASSQVAGGAYDEQFF. The CDR3 nucleotides are TGCGCCAGCAGCCAAGTAGCAGGGGGCGCGTATGATGAGCAGTTCTTC.